Below, 14 T cell receptor beta chains from the same sample are listed, as sequenced in a study of Graves' ophthalmopathy and Graves' hyperthyroidism. RNA served as the template for amplifying TCR beta CDR3 regions. A first-round RT-PCR used HTBI primers, followed by a second-round multiplex PCR. Each CDR3 protein gets one entry after TCRdb re-called the multiplex PCR reads with MiXCR. The profile shows under 350,000 distinct CDR3 sequences, roughly a sixth of them singletons. Sequencing input: peripheral blood. The receptors derive from an adult man with Graves' ophthalmopathy.

This clonotype showed up many times. The V and J genes are TRBV20-1 and TRBJ2-6; no definite D call. The CDR3 is 11 residues long. Trimming removed 6 bases at V and 0 bases at J, with 0 bases between. Germline CDR1 is DFQATT and CDR2 is SNEGSKA (reference sequence). The CDR3 sequence: CSASGANVLTF. CDR3 bases: TGCAGTGCCTCTGGGGCCAACGTCCTGACTTTC.

V gene TRBV18 combines with J gene TRBJ1-2; D is undetermined. Per germline, CDR1 KGHSH and CDR2 LQKENI. The CDR3 runs to 13 residues. Trimming shortened V by 4 bases and J by 3 bases, and 9 bases separated the two germline ends. CDR3 coding DNA: TGTGCCAGCTCACTTCAGGTGGACTATGGCTACACCTTC. Its translation: CASSLQVDYGYTF.

This clonotype has a count of ten or more. The rearrangement links TRBV4-2 to TRBJ1-5; D is undetermined. Germline assignment: CDR1 LGHNA and CDR2 YNFKEQ. V gave up 1 base and J gave up 0 bases, with 10 bases separating them. The CDR3 has 16 residues. CDR3 DNA: TGTGCCAGCAGCCAAGGACGGGCGAATAGCAATCAGCCCCAGCATTTT. It codes for CASSQGRANSNQPQHF.

This clonotype has ten or more counts. The chain couples TRBV5-1 to TRBJ2-2; 7 positions match TRBD1. The ends lost 4 bases at V and 4 bases at J; junction bases unmatched: 10. The germline CDR1 and CDR2 sequences are SGHRS and YFSETQ. The CDR3 runs to 16 residues. CDR3 loop: CASSGVTGERTGELFF. CDR3 DNA sequence: TGCGCCAGCAGCGGTGTAACAGGGGAGCGCACCGGGGAGCTGTTTTTT.

This clonotype was observed many times. V usage is TRBV11-2 and J usage is TRBJ2-7, with D perhaps matching TRBD2 (6 bases). Germline-derived CDR1 and CDR2 are SGHAT and FQNNGV. The CDR3 has 18 residues. V was trimmed by 5 bases and J by 1 base, leaving 24 bases between them. CDR3 loop: CASSGPKTGAGLSYEQYF. CDR3 DNA sequence: TGTGCCAGCAGCGGCCCCAAAACCGGGGCGGGATTGTCCTACGAGCAGTACTTC.

This clonotype was recorded many times. The rearrangement uses TRBV7-9 and TRBJ2-5, with D perhaps matching TRBD1 (6 bases). CDR1 and CDR2 (germline): SEHNR, FQNEAQ (reference sequence). This CDR3 has 15 residues. The ends were cut back, 5 bases at V and 6 bases at J, with 19 bases in the middle. CDR3 sequence reads: CASSPSPIRGQTQYF. CDR3 coding DNA: TGTGCCAGCAGCCCCTCCCCCATCAGGGGCCAGACCCAGTACTTC.

The chain is built from TRBV12-3 or TRBV12-4 and TRBJ2-3; 12 bases are shared with TRBD2. With 3 bases clipped from V and 0 bases from J, the junction kept 10 bases outside the gene matches. CDR3 length: 19 amino acids. CDR3 sequence: CASSFLTSGGLPSTDTQYF. CDR3 in DNA: TGTGCCAGCAGTTTCTTGACTAGCGGGGGATTACCTAGCACAGATACGCAGTATTTT.

Ten or more counts support this clonotype. The chain is built from TRBV7-3 and TRBJ2-7; tentatively, D is TRBD1 (6 bases). V dropped 4 bases and J dropped 5 bases, with 12 bases sitting between them. Germline CDR1 reads SGHTA; CDR2 reads FQGTGA. The CDR3 has 13 amino acids. CDR3 DNA: TGTGCCAGCAGCTGGACAGCTGGGAACGAGCAGTACTTC. As protein: CASSWTAGNEQYF.

On this clonotype itself: This likely comes from a read error, as the CDR3 has no conserved phenylalanine or tryptophan at its end. The chain joins TRBV29-1 to TRBJ2-5, with 12 bases lining up with TRBD2. Germline assignment: CDR1 SQVTM and CDR2 ANQGSEA. The CDR3 is 13 residues long. The J segment lost 4 bases and the V segment lost 7 bases, leaving 4 bases of the junction unmatched. The CDR3 loop is CSASSGGGETQYS. DNA of the CDR3: TGCAGCGCTTCTAGCGGGGGGGGAGAGACCCAGTACTCC.

This clonotype was seen many times. This chain connects TRBV5-1 to TRBJ2-2; a possible D gene is TRBD2 (7 bases). The length of the CDR3 is 17 residues. CDR1 and CDR2 from the germline V gene are SGHRS and YFSETQ. The ends were cut back, 1 base at V and 4 bases at J, with 17 bases in the middle. CDR3 region: CASSLSPRGGGTGELFF. The CDR3 region has the DNA TGCGCCAGCAGCTTGTCCCCGAGGGGGGGAGGCACCGGGGAGCTGTTTTTT.

In this sample, this clonotype turned up many times. J is TRBJ1-1 and V is TRBV18; perhaps TRBD1 as D (5 bases). Trimming pared 2 bases from V and 4 bases from J, leaving 14 bases between. CDR1 is KGHSH, CDR2 LQKENI, per germline. CDR3 length: 15 residues. This CDR3 is CASSPTDGAGTEAFF. CDR3 DNA sequence: TGTGCCAGCTCACCAACGGACGGGGCTGGCACTGAAGCTTTCTTT.

This clonotype was counted a few times. The V gene is TRBV27, the J gene TRBJ1-5; 7 bases agree with TRBD1. V lost 6 bases and J lost 3; bases outside the gene matches: 17. The CDR3 length is 18 residues. Looked up from germline, CDR1 is MNHEY and CDR2 is SMNVEV (reference sequence). The CDR3 nucleotides read TGTGCCAGCAGGCAATCGTCCAGGGGGGCGGGAATCAATCAGCCCCAGCATTTT. It yields the protein CASRQSSRGAGINQPQHF.

This clonotype was observed many times. The rearrangement links TRBV12-5 to TRBJ2-5; D is ambiguous. Germline V CDR1 and CDR2: LGHNT, FRNRAP. The CDR3 covers 12 residues. V lost 1 base to trimming and J lost 5 bases, with 5 bases between them. The CDR3: CASGLDGETQYF. CDR3 in DNA: TGTGCTAGTGGTTTGGACGGGGAGACCCAGTACTTC. The full variable domain, rest sourced from reference TRBV12-5 and TRBJ2-5, is DARVTQTPRHKVTEMGQEVTMRCQPILGHNTVFWYRQTMMQGLELLAYFRNRAPLDDSGMPKDRFSAEMPDATLATLKIQPSEPRDSAVYFCASGLDGETQYFGPGTRLLVL.

CDR3 protein: CASKGGLANNYEQYF. In DNA, the CDR3 is TGTGCCAGCAAAGGAGGACTAGCTAATAACTACGAGCAGTACTTC. The J gene is TRBJ2-7, the V gene TRBV6-2 or TRBV6-3; 8 nucleotides agree with TRBD2. The CDR3 runs 15 residues. The V and J ends lost 7 bases and 3 bases, in that order; junction bases with no gene match: 11. Germline assignment: CDR1 MNHEY and CDR2 SVGEGT.